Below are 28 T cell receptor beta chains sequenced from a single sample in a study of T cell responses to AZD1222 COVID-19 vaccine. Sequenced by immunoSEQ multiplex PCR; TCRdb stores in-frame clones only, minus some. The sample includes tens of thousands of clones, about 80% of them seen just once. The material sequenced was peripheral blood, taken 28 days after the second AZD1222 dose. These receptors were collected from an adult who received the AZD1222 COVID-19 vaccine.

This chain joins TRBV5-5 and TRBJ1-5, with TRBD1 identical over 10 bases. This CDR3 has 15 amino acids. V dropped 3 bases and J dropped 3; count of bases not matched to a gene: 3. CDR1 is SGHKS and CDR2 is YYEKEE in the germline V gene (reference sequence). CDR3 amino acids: CASSSDRGFNQPQHF. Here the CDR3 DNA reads TGTGCCAGCAGCTCGGACAGGGGGTTCAATCAGCCCCAGCATTTT. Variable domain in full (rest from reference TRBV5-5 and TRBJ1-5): DAGVTQSPTHLIKTRGQQVTLRCSPISGHKSVSWYQQVLGQGPQFIFQYYEKEERGRGNFPDRFSARQFPNYSSELNVNALLLGDSALYLCASSSDRGFNQPQHFGDGTRLSIL.

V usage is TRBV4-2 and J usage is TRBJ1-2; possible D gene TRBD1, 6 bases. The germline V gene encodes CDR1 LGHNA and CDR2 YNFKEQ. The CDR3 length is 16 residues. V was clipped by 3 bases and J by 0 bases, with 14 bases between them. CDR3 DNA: TGTGCCAGCAGCCAGGGCACAGGGCAAGCTAACTATGGCTACACCTTC. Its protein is CASSQGTGQANYGYTF.

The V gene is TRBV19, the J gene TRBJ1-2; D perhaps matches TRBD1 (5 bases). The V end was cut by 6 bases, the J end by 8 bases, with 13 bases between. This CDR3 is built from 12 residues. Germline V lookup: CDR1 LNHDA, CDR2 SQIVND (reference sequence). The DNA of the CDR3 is TGTGCCAGTAGGCAGGGTATTGGAGGCTACACCTTC. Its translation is CASRQGIGGYTF.

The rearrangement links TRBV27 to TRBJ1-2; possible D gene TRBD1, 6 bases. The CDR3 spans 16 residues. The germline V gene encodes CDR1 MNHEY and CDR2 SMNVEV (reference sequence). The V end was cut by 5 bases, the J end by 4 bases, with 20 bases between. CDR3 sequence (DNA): TGTGCCAGCAGTGCTATGGGGGGCGCCGGCGCCTATGGCTACACCTTC. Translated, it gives CASSAMGGAGAYGYTF.

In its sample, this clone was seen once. The CDR3 spells CASSRSGGQGAQAFF. CDR3 in DNA: TGTGCCAGCAGTCGAAGCGGCGGCCAGGGGGCCCAAGCTTTCTTT. This chain joins TRBV9 and TRBJ1-1; 8 bases are a match to TRBD1. V shed 5 bases, J shed 9 bases, and the junction held 15 bases outside the gene matches. Per the germline V gene, CDR1 is SGDLS and CDR2 is YYNGEE. The CDR3 is 15 residues long.

This chain's CDR3 is CASTATGRARDNEQFF. The CDR3 coding sequence is TGCGCCAGCACCGCCACCGGGAGGGCCCGGGACAATGAGCAGTTCTTC. The chain combines TRBV5-1 with TRBJ2-1; 8 bases fit TRBD2. Unmatched junction bases numbered 13, after V lost 6 bases and J lost 5 bases. The CDR3 spans 16 residues. From germline, CDR1 is SGHRS and CDR2 YFSETQ.

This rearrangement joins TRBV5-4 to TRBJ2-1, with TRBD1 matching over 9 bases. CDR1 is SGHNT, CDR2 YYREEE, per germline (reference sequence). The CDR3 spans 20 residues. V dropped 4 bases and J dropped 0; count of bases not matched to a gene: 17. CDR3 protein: CASSPAPGQGTSSSYNEQFF. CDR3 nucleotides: TGTGCCAGCAGCCCGGCCCCGGGACAGGGAACCTCCAGCTCCTACAATGAGCAGTTCTTC.

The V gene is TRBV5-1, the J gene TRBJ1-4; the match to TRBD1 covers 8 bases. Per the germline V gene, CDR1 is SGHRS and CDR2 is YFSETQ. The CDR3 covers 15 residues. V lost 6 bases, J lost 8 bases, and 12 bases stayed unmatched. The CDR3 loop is CASTPGGQGWEKLFF. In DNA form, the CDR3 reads TGCGCCAGCACCCCGGGCGGACAGGGTTGGGAAAAACTGTTTTTT.

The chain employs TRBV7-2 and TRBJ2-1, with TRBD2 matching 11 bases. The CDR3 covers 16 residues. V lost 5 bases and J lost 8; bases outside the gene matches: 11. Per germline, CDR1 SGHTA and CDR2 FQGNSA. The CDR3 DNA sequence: TGTGCCAGCAGCACCTCACTAGCGGGGGCTATGGATGAGCAGTTCTTC. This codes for CASSTSLAGAMDEQFF.

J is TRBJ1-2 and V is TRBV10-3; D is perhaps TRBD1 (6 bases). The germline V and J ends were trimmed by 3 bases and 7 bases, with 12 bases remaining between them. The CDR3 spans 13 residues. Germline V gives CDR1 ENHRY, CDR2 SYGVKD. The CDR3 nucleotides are TGTGCCATCAGTGACGGGGGCCACAGTGGCTACACCTTC. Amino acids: CAISDGGHSGYTF.

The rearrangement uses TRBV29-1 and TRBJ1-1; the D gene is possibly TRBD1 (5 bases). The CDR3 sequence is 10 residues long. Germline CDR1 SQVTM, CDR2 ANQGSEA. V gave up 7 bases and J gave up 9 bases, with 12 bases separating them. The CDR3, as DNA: TGCAGCGCCCGGCAGGGTAAAGCTTTCTTT. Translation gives CSARQGKAFF.

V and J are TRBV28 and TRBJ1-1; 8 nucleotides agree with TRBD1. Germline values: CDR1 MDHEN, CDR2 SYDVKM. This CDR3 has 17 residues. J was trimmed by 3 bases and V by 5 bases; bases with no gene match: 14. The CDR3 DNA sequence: TGTGCCAGCAGTCTGGACAGGGACCGAGTCGGGTACACTGAAGCTTTCTTT. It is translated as CASSLDRDRVGYTEAFF.

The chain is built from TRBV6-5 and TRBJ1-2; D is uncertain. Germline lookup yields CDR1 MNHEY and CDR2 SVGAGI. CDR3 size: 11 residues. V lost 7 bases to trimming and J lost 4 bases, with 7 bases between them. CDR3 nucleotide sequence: TGTGCCAGCAATGGTGTCTATGGCTACACCTTC. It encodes CASNGVYGYTF.

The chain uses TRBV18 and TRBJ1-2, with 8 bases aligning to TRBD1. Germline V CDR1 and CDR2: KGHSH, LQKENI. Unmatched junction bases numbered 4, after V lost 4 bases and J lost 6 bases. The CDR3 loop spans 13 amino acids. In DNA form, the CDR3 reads TGTGCCAGCTCACAAGAGGACAGGGATGGCTACACCTTC. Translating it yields CASSQEDRDGYTF.

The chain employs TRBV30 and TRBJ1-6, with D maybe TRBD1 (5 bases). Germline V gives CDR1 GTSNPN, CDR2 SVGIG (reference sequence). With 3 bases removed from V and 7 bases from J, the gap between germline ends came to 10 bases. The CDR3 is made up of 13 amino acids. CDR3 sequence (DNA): TGTGCCTGGAGGGTAGGGGAAAATTCACCCCTCCACTTT. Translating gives CAWRVGENSPLHF.

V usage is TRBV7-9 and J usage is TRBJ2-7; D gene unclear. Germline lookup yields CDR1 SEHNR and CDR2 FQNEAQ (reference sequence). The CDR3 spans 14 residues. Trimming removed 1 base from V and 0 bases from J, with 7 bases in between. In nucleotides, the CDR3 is TGTGCCAGCAGCTTAGACGGTACCTCCTACGAGCAGTACTTC. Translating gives CASSLDGTSYEQYF.

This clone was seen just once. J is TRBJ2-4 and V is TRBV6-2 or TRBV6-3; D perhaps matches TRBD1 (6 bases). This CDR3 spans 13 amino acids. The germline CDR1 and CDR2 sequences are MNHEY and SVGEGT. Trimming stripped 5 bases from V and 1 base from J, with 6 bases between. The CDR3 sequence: CASSQGAKNIQYF. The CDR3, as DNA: TGTGCCAGCAGTCAGGGGGCCAAAAACATTCAGTACTTC.

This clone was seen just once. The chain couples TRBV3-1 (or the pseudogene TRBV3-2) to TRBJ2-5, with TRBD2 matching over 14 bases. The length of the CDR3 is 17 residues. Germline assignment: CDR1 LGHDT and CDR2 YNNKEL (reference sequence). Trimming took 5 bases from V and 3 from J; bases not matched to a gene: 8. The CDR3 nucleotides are TGTGCCAGCAGCGTGGGACTAGCGGGAGTCCTTAAAGAGACCCAGTACTTC. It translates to CASSVGLAGVLKETQYF.

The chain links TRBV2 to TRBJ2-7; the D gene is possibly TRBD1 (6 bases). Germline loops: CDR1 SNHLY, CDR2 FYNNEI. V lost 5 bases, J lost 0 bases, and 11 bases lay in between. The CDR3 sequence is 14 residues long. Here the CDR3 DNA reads TGTGCCAGCAGTCGCGACAGGAGCTCCTACGAGCAGTACTTC. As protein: CASSRDRSSYEQYF.

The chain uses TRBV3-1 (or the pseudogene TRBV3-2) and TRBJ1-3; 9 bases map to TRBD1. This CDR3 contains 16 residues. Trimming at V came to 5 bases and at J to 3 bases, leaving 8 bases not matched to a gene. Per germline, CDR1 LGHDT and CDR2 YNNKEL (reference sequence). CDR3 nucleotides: TGTGCCAGCAGCTCAGGGACAGGGCGACTTGGAAACACCATATATTTT. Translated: CASSSGTGRLGNTIYF.

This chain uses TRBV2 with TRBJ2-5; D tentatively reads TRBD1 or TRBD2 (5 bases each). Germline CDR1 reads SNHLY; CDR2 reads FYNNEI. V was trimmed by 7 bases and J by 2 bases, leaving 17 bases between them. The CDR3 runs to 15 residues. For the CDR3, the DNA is TGTGCCAGCAAGGGACCTACCGCTACACAAGAGACCCAGTACTTC. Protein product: CASKGPTATQETQYF.

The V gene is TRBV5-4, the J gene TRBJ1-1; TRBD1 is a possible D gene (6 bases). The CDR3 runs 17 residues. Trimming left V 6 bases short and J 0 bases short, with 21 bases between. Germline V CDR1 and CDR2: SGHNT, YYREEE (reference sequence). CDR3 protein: CASTKIRDIYMNTEAFF. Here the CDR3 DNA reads TGTGCCAGCACCAAAATCCGGGACATTTACATGAACACTGAAGCTTTCTTT.

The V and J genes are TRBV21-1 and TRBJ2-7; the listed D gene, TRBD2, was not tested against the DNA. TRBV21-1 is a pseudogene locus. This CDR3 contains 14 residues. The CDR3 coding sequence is TGTGCCAGCAGCAAATTGCGGGAAACCTACGAGCAGTACTTC. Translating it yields CASSKLRETYEQYF.

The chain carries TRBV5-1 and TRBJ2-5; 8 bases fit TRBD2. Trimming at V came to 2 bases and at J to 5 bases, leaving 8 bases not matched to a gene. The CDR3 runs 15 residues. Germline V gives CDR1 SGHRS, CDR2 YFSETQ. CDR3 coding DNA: TGCGCCAGCAGCTTATCGGGGGGGCCTCCTGAGACCCAGTACTTC. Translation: CASSLSGGPPETQYF. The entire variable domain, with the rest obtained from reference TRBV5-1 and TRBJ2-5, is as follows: KAGVTQTPRYLIKTRGQQVTLSCSPISGHRSVSWYQQTPGQGLQFLFEYFSETQRNKGNFPGRFSGRQFSNSRSEMNVSTLELGDSALYLCASSLSGGPPETQYFGPGTRLLVL.

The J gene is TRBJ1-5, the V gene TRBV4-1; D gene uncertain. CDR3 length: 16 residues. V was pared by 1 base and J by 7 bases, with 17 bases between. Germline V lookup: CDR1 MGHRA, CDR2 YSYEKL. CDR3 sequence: CASSQGSGKKEQPQHF. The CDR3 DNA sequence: TGCGCCAGCAGCCAAGGGTCCGGGAAAAAAGAACAGCCCCAGCATTTT.

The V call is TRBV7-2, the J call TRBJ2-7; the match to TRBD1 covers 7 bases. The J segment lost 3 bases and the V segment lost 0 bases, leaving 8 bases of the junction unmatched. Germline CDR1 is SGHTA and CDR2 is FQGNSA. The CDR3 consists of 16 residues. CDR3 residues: CASSLAPGNRGYEQYF. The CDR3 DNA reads TGTGCCAGCAGCTTAGCGCCAGGTAACAGGGGCTACGAGCAGTACTTC.

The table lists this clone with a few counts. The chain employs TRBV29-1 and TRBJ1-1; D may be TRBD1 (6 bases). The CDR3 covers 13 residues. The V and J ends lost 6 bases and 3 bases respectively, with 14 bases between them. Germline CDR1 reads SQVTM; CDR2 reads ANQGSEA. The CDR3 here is CSVIRGRDTEAFF. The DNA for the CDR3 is TGCAGCGTCATCAGGGGTAGGGACACTGAAGCTTTCTTT.

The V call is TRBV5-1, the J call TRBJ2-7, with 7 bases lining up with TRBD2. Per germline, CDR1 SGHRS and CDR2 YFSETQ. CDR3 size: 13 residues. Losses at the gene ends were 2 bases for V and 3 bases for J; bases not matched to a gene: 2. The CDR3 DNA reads TGCGCCAGCAGCTTAGGGACTAACTACGAGCAGTACTTC. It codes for CASSLGTNYEQYF.